The rows below give T cell receptor beta chains drawn from one sample of a study of shared clonotypes between healthy human individuals. Profiling relied on immunoSEQ multiplex PCR, and the TCRdb table lists in-frame clones only, not all of them. The data show approximately 95,000 clones, approximately 61% seen once. Sample: memory CD8+ T cells sorted from blood. These receptors originate from a man in his thirties or forties in good health. The CDR3 runs from the conserved cysteine through the conserved F or W. D genes are given only for firm matches. Expanded clones are given a class, and other clones once, few, many or no size at all.

D: NA
size: NA
V: TRBV25-1
J: TRBJ2-3
CDR3: CASSEYNSDDTQYF
DNA: TGTGCCAGCAGTGAATATAATTCTGACGATACGCAGTATTTT

D: TRBD2
size: NA
V: TRBV4-3
J: TRBJ2-1
CDR3: CASSQKMTSGRPSSYNEQFF
DNA: TGCGCCAGCAGCCAGAAAATGACTAGCGGACGACCTAGCTCCTACAATGAGCAGTTCTTC

D: TRBD2
size: few
V: TRBV25-1
J: TRBJ2-3
CDR3: CASSGPGSGRVTDTQYF
DNA: TGTGCCAGCAGTGGGCCCGGAAGCGGGAGGGTCACAGATACGCAGTATTTT

D: TRBD2
size: few
V: TRBV29-1
J: TRBJ2-1
CDR3: CSVALAERVGQFF
DNA: TGCAGCGTTGCTCTAGCGGAACGGGTGGGGCAGTTCTTC

D: TRBD1
size: NA
V: TRBV7-9
J: TRBJ2-7
CDR3: CASSPGDRSYEQYF
DNA: TGTGCCAGCAGCCCAGGGGACAGATCCTACGAGCAGTACTTC

D: NA
size: NA
V: TRBV6-5
J: TRBJ2-2
CDR3: CASSRGPNTGELFF
DNA: TGTGCCAGCAGTCGAGGGCCGAACACCGGGGAGCTGTTTTTT

D: NA
size: NA
V: TRBV5-1
J: TRBJ2-3
CDR3: CASSLQVGDTQYF
DNA: TGCGCCAGCAGCTTGCAGGTCGGTGATACGCAGTATTTT

D: TRBD1
size: once
V: TRBV19
J: TRBJ1-2
CDR3: CASSRADRAGGYTF
DNA: TGTGCCAGTAGTAGGGCCGACAGGGCTGGTGGCTACACCTTC

D: NA
size: NA
V: TRBV5-6
J: TRBJ2-5
CDR3: CASSLRGLMEVETQYF
DNA: TGTGCCAGCAGCTTGCGAGGACTAATGGAGGTGGAGACCCAGTACTTC

D: TRBD2
size: NA
V: TRBV10-3
J: TRBJ2-3
CDR3: CAISDRGGDTQYF
DNA: TGTGCCATCAGTGATCGCGGGGGTGATACGCAGTATTTT

D: NA
size: many
V: TRBV27
J: TRBJ1-4
CDR3: CASSLLGTDEKLFF
DNA: TGTGCCAGCAGTTTGTTAGGGACGGATGAAAAACTGTTTTTT

D: TRBD2
size: NA
V: TRBV9
J: TRBJ2-1
CDR3: CASKSCWERGEAGGPKLRYNEQFF
DNA: TGTGCCAGCAAGTCGTGCTGGGAAAGGGGTGAAGCGGGAGGGCCAAAGTTACGTTACAATGAGCAGTTCTTC

D: NA
size: NA
V: TRBV5-1
J: TRBJ2-5
CDR3: CASSLGYNQETQYF
DNA: TGCGCCAGCAGCTTGGGGTACAACCAAGAGACCCAGTACTTC

D: NA
size: NA
V: TRBV11-2
J: TRBJ2-7
CDR3: CASSLVGKRGYF
DNA: TGTGCCAGCAGCTTAGTAGGAAAACGGGGGTACTTC

D: NA
size: many
V: TRBV9
J: TRBJ2-3
CDR3: CASSVYDTDTQYF
DNA: TGTGCCAGCAGCGTATACGACACAGATACGCAGTATTTT

D: NA
size: NA
V: TRBV5-6
J: TRBJ2-1
CDR3: CASRSRDSLYNEQFF
DNA: TGTGCCAGCAGAAGTCGGGACTCACTCTACAATGAGCAGTTCTTC

D: NA
size: NA
V: TRBV14
J: TRBJ2-1
CDR3: CASSQETGEQFF
DNA: TGTGCCAGCAGCCAAGAAACAGGGGAGCAGTTCTTC

D: TRBD1
size: NA
V: TRBV6-4
J: TRBJ1-1
CDR3: CASSDSTGGGTEAFF
DNA: TGTGCCAGCAGTGACTCGACAGGGGGGGGCACTGAAGCTTTCTTT

D: TRBD1
size: NA
V: TRBV5-1
J: TRBJ2-3
CDR3: CASSLGTGTARADTQYF
DNA: TGCGCCAGCAGCTTGGGAACCGGGACAGCGAGAGCAGATACGCAGTATTTT

D: NA
size: few
V: TRBV30
J: TRBJ1-1
CDR3: CAWSGGTGILRLAFF
DNA: TGTGCCTGGAGTGGAGGGACGGGGATATTGCGCTTAGCTTTCTTT

D: NA
size: NA
V: TRBV7-9
J: TRBJ2-2
CDR3: CASSSGAGFTGELFF
DNA: TGTGCCAGCAGCTCAGGGGCGGGTTTCACCGGGGAGCTGTTTTTT

D: NA
size: NA
V: TRBV27
J: TRBJ2-2
CDR3: CASSLIVRGRDTGELFF
DNA: TGTGCCAGCAGTTTAATCGTCAGGGGCCGGGACACCGGGGAGCTGTTTTTT

D: NA
size: many
V: TRBV5-4
J: TRBJ2-1
CDR3: CASSPMDPQFYNEQFF
DNA: TGTGCCAGCAGCCCTATGGACCCACAATTTTACAATGAGCAGTTCTTC

D: TRBD1
size: NA
V: TRBV27
J: TRBJ2-7
CDR3: CASSPSWGDRVVYEQYF
DNA: TGTGCCAGCAGTCCGTCTTGGGGAGACAGGGTAGTATACGAGCAGTACTTC

D: NA
size: NA
V: TRBV11-3
J: TRBJ2-1
CDR3: CASSSFVGYEQFF
DNA: TGTGCCAGCAGCTCTTTCGTGGGGTATGAGCAGTTCTTC

D: NA
size: NA
V: TRBV5-5
J: TRBJ2-7
CDR3: CASSYQDGPYEQYF
DNA: TGTGCCAGCAGCTACCAGGACGGACCCTACGAGCAGTACTTC

D: NA
size: many
V: TRBV9
J: TRBJ2-1
CDR3: CASSPNLGNEQFF
DNA: TGTGCCAGCAGCCCCAACCTAGGCAATGAGCAGTTCTTC

D: NA
size: NA
V: TRBV19
J: TRBJ2-1
CDR3: CASSIVFRGSPSPNDYNEQFF
DNA: TGTGCCAGTAGTATAGTTTTTCGTGGTAGCCCTAGTCCCAACGACTACAATGAGCAGTTCTTC

D: NA
size: NA
V: TRBV18
J: TRBJ2-1
CDR3: CASSPQTSYNEQFF
DNA: TGTGCCAGCTCACCGCAGACTAGTTACAATGAGCAGTTCTTC

D: NA
size: many
V: TRBV7-2
J: TRBJ1-5
CDR3: CASSLVGHGLNQPQHF
DNA: TGTGCCAGCAGCTTAGTTGGTCACGGACTCAATCAGCCCCAGCATTTT

D: NA
size: NA
V: TRBV11-2
J: TRBJ2-2
CDR3: CASSLGPNTGELFF
DNA: TGTGCCAGCAGCTTAGGTCCGAACACCGGGGAGCTGTTTTTT

D: TRBD1
size: NA
V: TRBV5-1
J: TRBJ2-7
CDR3: CASSPSTGVYEQYF
DNA: TGCGCCAGCAGTCCATCAACAGGGGTTTACGAGCAGTACTTC

D: NA
size: NA
V: TRBV6-1
J: TRBJ1-1
CDR3: CASSHRDHRTSEAFF
DNA: TGTGCCAGCTCACACAGGGATCATCGAACTTCTGAAGCTTTCTTT

D: NA
size: few
V: TRBV11-2
J: TRBJ1-4
CDR3: CASSWRATNEKLFF
DNA: TGTGCCAGCAGCTGGAGAGCAACTAATGAAAAACTGTTTTTT

D: NA
size: NA
V: TRBV25-1
J: TRBJ2-7
CDR3: CASSPGGGASLDEQYF
DNA: TGTGCCAGCAGTCCAGGGGGAGGGGCATCCCTAGACGAGCAGTACTTC

D: NA
size: NA
V: TRBV6-5
J: TRBJ1-3
CDR3: CATMGSGNTIYF
DNA: TGTGCCACCATGGGGTCCGGAAACACCATATATTTT

D: NA
size: NA
V: TRBV11-2
J: TRBJ2-7
CDR3: CASSYSSGASYEQYF
DNA: TGTGCCAGCAGCTATTCCTCGGGAGCGTCCTACGAGCAGTACTTC

D: TRBD2
size: NA
V: TRBV5-4
J: TRBJ2-1
CDR3: CASSKGLAGAGEQFF
DNA: TGTGCCAGCAGCAAGGGACTAGCGGGAGCGGGGGAGCAGTTCTTC

D: TRBD2
size: NA
V: TRBV18
J: TRBJ2-1
CDR3: CASSPSGLAFYNEQFF
DNA: TGTGCCAGCTCACCAAGTGGACTAGCGTTCTACAATGAGCAGTTCTTC

D: NA
size: NA
V: TRBV6-5
J: TRBJ2-2
CDR3: CASSYYGLGGGELFF
DNA: TGTGCCAGCAGTTACTATGGCCTTGGCGGCGGGGAGCTGTTTTTT

D: NA
size: NA
V: TRBV27
J: TRBJ2-1
CDR3: CASSLDEVNEQFF
DNA: TGTGCCAGCAGTTTAGATGAGGTCAATGAGCAGTTCTTC

D: TRBD2
size: NA
V: TRBV19
J: TRBJ2-3
CDR3: CASTITSGRSDTQYF
DNA: TGTGCCAGCACAATAACTAGCGGGAGGTCAGATACGCAGTATTTT

D: NA
size: NA
V: TRBV2
J: TRBJ1-1
CDR3: CASSKAIGDPNTEAFF
DNA: TGTGCCAGCAGTAAAGCTATCGGGGATCCGAACACTGAAGCTTTCTTT

D: NA
size: NA
V: TRBV9
J: TRBJ1-5
CDR3: CASSVGQADQPQHF
DNA: TGTGCCAGCAGCGTAGGTCAGGCGGATCAGCCCCAGCATTTT

D: NA
size: once
V: TRBV5-1
J: TRBJ1-4
CDR3: CASSLGGNEKLFF
DNA: TGCGCCAGCAGCTTGGGAGGGAATGAAAAACTGTTTTTT

D: TRBD2
size: NA
V: TRBV30
J: TRBJ2-3
CDR3: CAWSVLFRTSGSGSDTQYF
DNA: TGTGCCTGGAGCGTCCTGTTTAGGACTAGCGGGAGTGGGTCAGATACGCAGTATTTT

D: TRBD1
size: NA
V: TRBV2
J: TRBJ2-7
CDR3: CASSDSGDRPSYEQYF
DNA: TGTGCCAGCAGTGACTCCGGGGACAGGCCCTCCTACGAGCAGTACTTC

D: TRBD2
size: few
V: TRBV5-1
J: TRBJ2-2
CDR3: CASSLGASGFSGELFF
DNA: TGCGCCAGCAGCTTGGGGGCTAGCGGGTTCTCCGGGGAGCTGTTTTTT

D: NA
size: NA
V: TRBV6-4
J: TRBJ2-6
CDR3: CASSKVFHTTKSGQRPDF
DNA: TGTGCCAGCAGTAAAGTGTTCCACACGACAAAGTCGGGCCAACGTCCTGACTTC

D: NA
size: NA
V: TRBV18
J: TRBJ1-3
CDR3: CASSPGPSSGNTIYF
DNA: TGTGCCAGCTCACCCGGCCCTTCCTCTGGAAACACCATATATTTT

D: NA
size: NA
V: TRBV4-1
J: TRBJ2-1
CDR3: CASSQVAGPRNEQFF
DNA: TGCGCCAGCAGCCAAGTTGCGGGACCGCGGAATGAGCAGTTCTTC

D: NA
size: few
V: TRBV6-5
J: TRBJ1-2
CDR3: CASSYATGYGYTF
DNA: TGTGCCAGCAGTTACGCTACCGGCTATGGCTACACCTTC

D: NA
size: NA
V: TRBV28
J: TRBJ2-3
CDR3: CASTSEGRRTDTQYF
DNA: TGTGCCAGCACCTCTGAGGGGAGGCGCACAGATACGCAGTATTTT

D: NA
size: many
V: TRBV29-1
J: TRBJ2-7
CDR3: CSAGEGENYEQYF
DNA: TGCAGCGCTGGGGAGGGGGAGAACTACGAGCAGTACTTC

D: TRBD2
size: NA
V: TRBV4-2
J: TRBJ2-7
CDR3: CASSQVREGYYEQYF
DNA: TGTGCCAGCAGCCAAGTGCGGGAGGGCTACTACGAGCAGTACTTC

D: NA
size: NA
V: TRBV19
J: TRBJ1-1
CDR3: CASSIGGRGTEAFF
DNA: TGTGCCAGTAGTATAGGGGGGCGAGGGACTGAAGCTTTCTTT

D: NA
size: few
V: TRBV29-1
J: TRBJ1-1
CDR3: CSVAPMNTEAFF
DNA: TGCAGCGTTGCTCCGATGAACACTGAAGCTTTCTTT

D: NA
size: few
V: TRBV15
J: TRBJ2-3
CDR3: CATSREGVTDTQYF
DNA: TGTGCCACCAGCAGAGAAGGAGTCACAGATACGCAGTATTTT

D: TRBD2
size: NA
V: TRBV27
J: TRBJ2-5
CDR3: CASSLTAGAIQETQYF
DNA: TGTGCCAGCAGTTTAACGGCGGGAGCCATCCAAGAGACCCAGTACTTC

D: NA
size: NA
V: TRBV6-4
J: TRBJ1-1
CDR3: CASSATVQNTEAFF
DNA: TGTGCCAGCAGCGCCACAGTTCAGAACACTGAAGCTTTCTTT